Presented here are 18 T cell receptor beta chains from one specimen sequenced in a study of T cell repertoires in cytomegalovirus infection. MiXCR was run by TCRdb on the reads, yielding one entry per CDR3 protein. This table has about 600,000 distinct CDR3 sequences, approximately 24% appearing once. Sequencing input: CD8+ T cells from PBMCs. Source of these receptors: a human donor in good health (CMV status not recorded). Some clones in this sample may be carry-over from other donors' samples.

This clonotype was found a few times. The genes are TRBV28 and TRBJ2-2; 10 nucleotides agree with TRBD2. The CDR3 sequence is 14 residues long. V gave up 5 bases and J gave up 4 bases; unmatched junction bases: 1. CDR1 and CDR2 (germline): MDHEN, SYDVKM. The CDR3 nucleotides are TGTGCCAGCAGTGGACTAGCGGTCACCGGGGAGCTGTTTTTT. It translates to CASSGLAVTGELFF.

About this clonotype: This could be a read error, since a much larger clone is one nucleotide away. The chain employs TRBV7-9 and TRBJ1-1; D is uncertain. Trimming pared 2 bases from V and 6 bases from J, leaving 10 bases between. CDR3 size: 13 residues. Germline values: CDR1 SEHNR, CDR2 FQNEAQ (reference sequence). The CDR3 region is CASSLLWAPEAFF. CDR3 coding DNA: TGTGCCAGCAGCTTATTATGGGCCCCTGAAGCTTTCTTT.

This clonotype was counted ten times or more. The rearrangement links TRBV28 to TRBJ2-5, with 10 bases aligning to TRBD2. CDR1 MDHEN and CDR2 SYDVKM come from the germline V gene. J was trimmed by 4 bases and V by 8 bases; bases with no gene match: 13. CDR3 length equals 16 residues. Here the CDR3 reads CASYPSQRGGLETQYF. The CDR3 DNA reads TGTGCCAGCTACCCCTCCCAGCGGGGGGGCCTAGAGACCCAGTACTTC.

This clonotype was seen ten or more times. The CDR3 nucleotides are TGTGCCAGCAGTTCGGGGGGCTTACCCCAGCATTTT. Amino acid sequence: CASSSGGLPQHF. The chain combines TRBV7-6 with TRBJ1-5; possibly TRBD1 for D (6 bases). The germline V gene encodes CDR1 SGHVS and CDR2 FNYEAQ. This CDR3 comprises 12 residues. Between the trimmed V and J ends, which lost 6 bases and 10 bases, there was a span of 13 bases.

This clonotype occurred once. V and J are TRBV28 and TRBJ1-3; the match to TRBD1 covers 7 bases. CDR1 and CDR2 from the germline V gene are MDHEN and SYDVKM. J gave up 4 bases and V 6 bases, and 6 bases lay outside the gene matches. The CDR3 spans 14 residues. For the CDR3, the DNA is TGTGCCAGCAGACCACAGGGGTCCGGAAACACCATATATTTT. This gives the protein CASRPQGSGNTIYF.

V is TRBV6-6 and J is TRBJ1-2, with 7 bases aligning to TRBD1. From germline, CDR1 is MNHNY and CDR2 SVGAGI (reference sequence). CDR3 length equals 15 residues. The trim removed 8 bases at V and 2 bases at J, leaving 11 bases unmatched. This chain's CDR3 is CASGPREGANYGYTF. The CDR3 DNA is TGTGCCAGCGGCCCCAGAGAGGGGGCGAACTATGGCTACACCTTC.

In this sample, this clonotype turned up a few times. The chain employs TRBV10-3 and TRBJ2-1; 7 bases align to TRBD1. The J segment lost 0 bases and the V segment lost 5 bases, leaving 13 bases of the junction unmatched. Germline V gene data show CDR1 as ENHRY and CDR2 as SYGVKD. The length of the CDR3 is 18 residues. The CDR3 sequence: CAISPGTEVFYSYNEQFF. CDR3 coding DNA: TGTGCCATCAGTCCCGGGACAGAGGTTTTCTACTCCTACAATGAGCAGTTCTTC.

The DNA for the CDR3 is TGTGCCAGCGAGGCAGGATTGAACACTGAAGCTTTCTTT. This encodes CASEAGLNTEAFF. The chain links TRBV12-3 or TRBV12-4 to TRBJ1-1; no clear D. This CDR3 is built from 13 residues. V lost 8 bases, J lost 0 bases, and 10 bases lay in between.

The chain employs TRBV19 and TRBJ1-1; 10 nucleotides agree with TRBD1. The V gene end was trimmed by 3 bases and the J gene end by 7 bases; junction bases not matched to a gene: 5. Germline V lookup: CDR1 LNHDA, CDR2 SQIVND (reference sequence). The CDR3 has 14 residues. The CDR3 spells CASSIRTGGVEAFF. The CDR3 bases are TGTGCCAGTAGTATTCGGACAGGGGGTGTTGAAGCTTTCTTT.

CDR3 nucleotide sequence: TGTGCCAGCAGCTCTTCACAGGGGGCCTACAATGAGCAGTTCTTC. Its translation is CASSSSQGAYNEQFF. V and J are TRBV27 and TRBJ2-1; 8 bases match TRBD1. Germline loops: CDR1 MNHEY, CDR2 SMNVEV (reference sequence). The junction had 6 bases not matched to a gene; V was cut back by 6 bases and J by 2 bases. The CDR3 contains 15 residues.

The chain uses TRBV29-1 and TRBJ2-5; 12 nucleotides match TRBD2. CDR1 SQVTM and CDR2 ANQGSEA come from the germline V gene. This CDR3 region has 15 residues. V lost 8 bases to trimming and J lost 4 bases; unmatched junction nucleotides: 11. The CDR3 spells CSSVGLAGYSETQYF. Here the CDR3 DNA reads TGCAGCTCCGTAGGACTAGCGGGGTACTCAGAGACCCAGTACTTC.

As concerns this clonotype: One end of the junction varies from germline; a read error may be responsible. The chain couples TRBV27 to TRBJ2-1; maybe TRBD2 (6 bases). The CDR3 spans 13 residues. Germline CDR1 and CDR2: MNHEY and SMNVEV (reference sequence). The CDR3 spells CANSLSELALLFF. In nucleotides, the CDR3 is TGTGCCAACAGTTTATCGGAGCTAGCGTTACTGTTCTTC.

This clonotype was picked up a small number of times. CDR3 protein: CSAEDRGLRNEQFF. The CDR3 coding sequence is TGCAGCGCCGAGGACAGGGGGCTTAGGAATGAGCAGTTCTTC. The chain couples TRBV29-1 to TRBJ2-1, with 11 bases lining up with TRBD1. Trimming cost V 7 bases and J 7 bases; bases outside gene matches: 9. Germline V lookup: CDR1 SQVTM, CDR2 ANQGSEA. This CDR3 has 14 amino acids.

This chain links TRBV7-2 with TRBJ2-3; 9 bases line up with TRBD2. From germline, CDR1 is SGHTA and CDR2 FQGNSA. CDR3 length: 18 residues. J gave up 0 bases and V 2 bases, and 9 bases lay outside the gene matches. In nucleotides, the CDR3 is TGTGCCAGCAGCTTAATGGTGTTGGCGGGGGGGAGCACAGATACGCAGTATTTT. It codes for CASSLMVLAGGSTDTQYF.

Concerning this clonotype itself: One end of the junction varies from germline; a read error may be responsible. This chain joins TRBV7-6 and TRBJ2-1; possible D gene TRBD2, 7 bases. Germline V gene sequence: CDR1 SGHVS, CDR2 FNYEAQ. This CDR3 has 13 amino acids. CDR3 sequence (DNA): TGTGCTAGCAGCTTCTCGGGGGGCATTGAGCAGTTCTTC. Translation: CASSFSGGIEQFF.

Turning to this clonotype: With a much larger clone just one base away, this may be a read error. The chain links TRBV10-3 to TRBJ1-1; tentative D call: TRBD1 (5 bases). Germline V gene sequence: CDR1 ENHRY, CDR2 SYGVKD. The V end was cut by 8 bases, the J end by 0 bases, with 7 bases between. The CDR3 totals 12 residues. CDR3 sequence: CAIGTVNTEAFF. CDR3 DNA: TGTGCCATCGGGACGGTGAACACTGAAGCTTTCTTT.

This clonotype came up many times. The rearrangement uses TRBV7-8 and TRBJ2-5; perhaps D is TRBD1 or TRBD2 (6 bases each). The CDR3 length is 17 residues. Per germline, CDR1 SGHVS and CDR2 FQNEAQ. Trimming removed 6 bases at V and 0 bases at J, with 20 bases between. DNA for the CDR3: TGTGCCAGCAGGCGATCCAGGGTAGGGGGGTACCAAGAGACCCAGTACTTC. Encoded protein: CASRRSRVGGYQETQYF.

This clonotype turned up a few times. The chain is built from TRBV5-6 and TRBJ1-1, with TRBD1 as a possible D gene (5 bases). Between the trimmed V and J ends, which lost 0 bases and 10 bases, there was a span of 10 bases. Germline V gives CDR1 SGHDT, CDR2 YYEEEE. This CDR3 comprises 12 residues. This CDR3 is CASSLGAGPAFF. Here the CDR3 DNA reads TGTGCCAGCAGCTTGGGGGCAGGGCCAGCTTTCTTT. Drawing the rest from reference TRBV5-6 and TRBJ1-1, the complete variable domain is DAGVTQSPTHLIKTRGQQVTLRCSPKSGHDTVSWYQQALGQGPQFIFQYYEEEERQRGNFPDRFSGHQFPNYSSELNVNALLLGDSALYLCASSLGAGPAFFGQGTRLTVV.